This T cell receptor beta chain was documented in a study of T cell changes during pregnancy in multiple sclerosis (dated by TCRdb to about 2019). For the wider study: In women with multiple sclerosis, the researchers looked at how the T cell repertoire shifted as pregnancy progressed.

The method behind the library was the immunoSEQ multiplex PCR assay. TCRdb retrieved this table from immuneACCESS and kept in-frame rearrangements only. Not all clones are present; in checked studies, unresolved V genes account for under half, and no reason is known for the remainder. The sample yields tens of thousands of clones; 93% were counted once. The top ten constitute approximately 1.7% of the sample. As for this clone: Its antigen is currently not known. Per-nucleotide qualities are absent, and no much larger clonotype sits a single base away.

Its CDR3 holds 15 amino acids, cysteine through phenylalanine. The only DNA kept is the CDR3, 45 bases in frame from the first base. Via the germline V gene, CDR1 is MNHNS and CDR2 SASEGT. V is pruned by 11 bases and J by 6 bases, leaving 14 bases of the junction without a gene match. The rearrangement combines TRBV6-1 with TRBJ1-2, and 11 junction bases match TRBD1. This clonotype was obtained from a female donor with multiple sclerosis, enrolled in a pregnancy study. Material: peripheral blood, obtained after pregnancy. The CDR3 has the sequence CAVNLRTGGLNGYTF. The bases read TGTGCCGTCAATTTACGGACAGGGGGCTTGAATGGCTACACCTTC.